The 29 T cell receptor beta chains presented below share a single source sample, sequenced in a study of blood T cell repertoires in COVID-19. The protocol was immunoSEQ multiplex PCR, while the TCRdb copy is restricted to in-frame clones and leaves out a portion. Among 200,000 to 250,000 clones, about 91% were seen once, and the ten largest hold 10%. Sequences were obtained from PBMCs or T cells enriched from blood (not recorded which). These receptors all come from a man younger than 35 with acute COVID-19.

The chain links TRBV30 to TRBJ1-1, with D possibly being TRBD1 (5 bases). The V and J ends lost 0 bases and 6 bases respectively, with 17 bases between them. CDR3 length: 15 residues. Germline V gene sequence: CDR1 GTSNPN, CDR2 SVGIG (reference sequence). This CDR3 is CAWSVGGAGMSEAFF. The DNA of the CDR3 is TGTGCCTGGAGTGTAGGCGGGGCAGGGATGTCTGAAGCTTTCTTT.

The gene calls are TRBV5-1 and TRBJ2-7, with D possibly matching TRBD1 (6 bases). V lost 4 bases and J lost 2, with 13 bases in between. From germline, CDR1 is SGHRS and CDR2 YFSETQ. The CDR3 has 14 residues. The CDR3 spells CASSPRTEAYEQYF. The DNA for the CDR3 is TGCGCCAGCAGCCCCAGGACAGAGGCCTACGAGCAGTACTTC.

The chain carries TRBV19 and TRBJ1-2, with TRBD1 matching over 8 bases. The CDR3 loop spans 14 amino acids. CDR1 and CDR2 from the germline V gene are LNHDA and SQIVND (reference sequence). The V gene end was trimmed by 8 bases and the J gene end by 7 bases; junction bases not matched to a gene: 12. In DNA form, the CDR3 reads TGTGCCAGTTCCCTTACTTCGACAGGGGTTGGCTACACCTTC. Its translation is CASSLTSTGVGYTF.

This rearrangement joins TRBV2 to TRBJ2-6; 7 bases map to TRBD1. The CDR3 totals 16 residues. Germline V gene lookup returns CDR1 SNHLY and CDR2 FYNNEI. V was clipped by 6 bases and J by 3 bases; unmatched bases: 8. The CDR3 bases are TGTGCCAGCAGCCAACAAGGGGGCGGTGGGGCCAACGTCCTGACTTTC. It codes for CASSQQGGGGANVLTF.

The chain has TRBV5-1 and TRBJ1-3; D remains ambiguous. Germline loops: CDR1 SGHRS, CDR2 YFSETQ. The CDR3 is 16 residues long. With 4 bases removed from V and 3 bases from J, the gap between germline ends came to 17 bases. The DNA of the CDR3 is TGCGCCAGCAGCCTCCGGACCGCCGGGAATGGAAACACCATATATTTT. It translates to CASSLRTAGNGNTIYF.

The genes are TRBV5-5 and TRBJ1-2, with a tentative D call TRBD1 (6 bases). The CDR3 extends over 15 amino acids. V shed 4 bases and J shed 2 bases, with 15 bases lying between them. Germline-derived CDR1 and CDR2 are SGHKS and YYEKEE (reference sequence). The CDR3 sequence: CASSGDTGENYGYTF. The CDR3 nucleotides are TGTGCCAGCAGCGGGGACACGGGCGAAAACTATGGCTACACCTTC.

This clone was detected a few times. This sequence joins TRBV6-1 and TRBJ1-1, with D possibly being TRBD1 (5 bases). Germline V gene lookup returns CDR1 MNHNS and CDR2 SASEGT. The V gene lost 3 bases and the J gene lost 3 bases, with 8 bases spanning the gap. The CDR3 is 13 residues long. The CDR3 DNA is TGTGCCAGCAGTGATCGGGGGTACACTGAAGCTTTCTTT. Protein: CASSDRGYTEAFF.

This chain joins TRBV4-1 and TRBJ1-1; TRBD1 agrees at 8 bases. V lost 4 bases to trimming and J lost 1 base; unmatched junction nucleotides: 2. CDR3 length equals 14 residues. Germline V gives CDR1 MGHRA, CDR2 YSYEKL. For the CDR3, the DNA is TGCGCCAGCAGCCTAGGGACAGGGAACACTGAAGCTTTCTTT. Residues: CASSLGTGNTEAFF.

The gene calls are TRBV6-5 and TRBJ2-7; unclear D gene. CDR3 length equals 15 residues. Trimming took off 0 bases at V and 0 bases at J, with 9 bases between the two ends. Germline loops: CDR1 MNHEY, CDR2 SVGAGI. The CDR3 DNA sequence: TGTGCCAGCAGTTACTCGAGCGACGGCTCCTACGAGCAGTACTTC. It encodes CASSYSSDGSYEQYF.

The chain recombines TRBV11-3 with TRBJ2-1; 8 bases are a match to TRBD2. CDR1 and CDR2 from the germline V gene are SGHNT and YENEEA. CDR3 size: 18 residues. With 3 bases clipped from V and 7 bases from J, the junction kept 17 bases outside the gene matches. The CDR3 is CASSFGGWGSGAQNEQFF. The CDR3 DNA is TGTGCCAGCAGCTTTGGGGGTTGGGGTAGCGGGGCCCAAAATGAGCAGTTCTTC.

This chain uses TRBV7-9 with TRBJ1-2, with D tentatively TRBD1 (5 bases). Germline V gene data show CDR1 as SEHNR and CDR2 as FQNEAQ (reference sequence). This CDR3 comprises 11 residues. V lost 5 bases to trimming and J lost 14 bases, with 15 bases between them. The CDR3 region has the DNA TGTGCCAGCAGCCCGGACATCGCGGGGACCTTC. This sequence encodes CASSPDIAGTF.

The chain has TRBV6-5 and TRBJ2-5, with D perhaps matching TRBD2 (6 bases). This CDR3 has 14 residues. Trimming took off 2 bases at V and 6 bases at J, with 13 bases between the two ends. The germline CDR1 and CDR2 sequences are MNHEY and SVGAGI. CDR3 nucleotide sequence: TGTGCCAGCAGTTACACAATCGGGGGAAAGACCCAGTACTTC. Translating it yields CASSYTIGGKTQYF.

The V call is TRBV2, the J call TRBJ1-6; 8 bases align to TRBD1. The length of the CDR3 is 14 residues. V was pared by 9 bases and J by 7 bases, with 8 bases of the junction left unmatched. In germline, CDR1 is SNHLY, CDR2 FYNNEI. CDR3 residues: CASWTGSGNSPLHF. Written as DNA, the CDR3 is TGTGCCAGTTGGACAGGGTCAGGGAATTCACCCCTCCACTTT.

The chain uses TRBV7-2 and TRBJ1-5; 9 bases fit TRBD1. V shed 5 bases and J 1 base; nucleotides not matched to a gene: 3. Germline loops: CDR1 SGHTA, CDR2 FQGNSA. CDR3 size: 15 residues. CDR3 nucleotides: TGTGCCAGCAGCCGTACAGGGGGCAGCAATCAGCCCCAGCATTTT. It codes for CASSRTGGSNQPQHF.

This chain uses TRBV7-3 with TRBJ2-2; 10 bases line up with TRBD2. V lost 6 bases and J lost 4; bases outside the gene matches: 8. There are 16 residues in the CDR3. Germline V lookup: CDR1 SGHTA, CDR2 FQGTGA. CDR3 in amino acids: CASSRLAGAGTGELFF. The CDR3 DNA reads as TGTGCCAGCAGTCGACTAGCGGGTGCGGGCACCGGGGAGCTGTTTTTT.

This chain links TRBV6-1 with TRBJ2-3; 10 nucleotides agree with TRBD2. Germline V gene sequence: CDR1 MNHNS, CDR2 SASEGT. The junction had 4 bases not matched to a gene; V was cut back by 1 base and J by 6 bases. CDR3 size: 15 residues. Here the CDR3 DNA reads TGTGCCAGCAGTGAAGTGTTAGCGGGAGGTGATACGCAGTATTTT. Protein: CASSEVLAGGDTQYF.

The chain links TRBV6-5 to TRBJ2-7, with a weak D call TRBD1 (6 bases). Germline CDR1 is MNHEY and CDR2 is SVGAGI. V shed 11 bases and J shed 3 bases, with 17 bases lying between them. The CDR3 is 13 amino acids. CDR3 DNA sequence: TGTGCCTCTATGAGGGACATTGGCTACGAGCAGTACTTC. This encodes CASMRDIGYEQYF.

The chain has TRBV4-2 and TRBJ2-7; 14 bases fit TRBD2. The germline V gene encodes CDR1 LGHNA and CDR2 YNFKEQ. The V and J ends lost 4 bases and 5 bases, in that order; junction bases with no gene match: 4. The length of the CDR3 is 15 residues. This chain's CDR3 is CASSPGLAGADEQYF. In DNA form, the CDR3 reads TGTGCCAGCAGCCCGGGACTAGCGGGAGCGGACGAGCAGTACTTC.

The rearrangement uses TRBV9 and TRBJ1-5; D is ambiguous. The V end was cut by 0 bases, the J end by 6 bases, with 10 bases between. Germline V gene sequence: CDR1 SGDLS, CDR2 YYNGEE. The CDR3 sequence is 14 residues long. This CDR3 reads CASSVDEGGQPQHF. DNA for the CDR3: TGTGCCAGCAGCGTAGATGAGGGCGGTCAGCCCCAGCATTTT.

This rearrangement joins TRBV4-2 to TRBJ2-2; 8 bases agree with TRBD2. The CDR3 covers 18 residues. Germline CDR1 reads LGHNA; CDR2 reads YNFKEQ. The ends lost 0 bases at V and 3 bases at J; junction bases unmatched: 9. In nucleotides, the CDR3 is TGTGCCAGCAGCCAAGATTATGGAGCGGGAGTTTACACCGGGGAGCTGTTTTTT. Translation: CASSQDYGAGVYTGELFF.

The CDR3 loop reads CASSRGTGGSYNEQFF. CDR3 DNA sequence: TGTGCCAGCAGTAGAGGGACAGGGGGCTCCTACAATGAGCAGTTCTTC. The chain joins TRBV11-3 to TRBJ2-1; 11 bases match TRBD1. CDR3 length: 16 amino acids. The ends lost 6 bases at V and 0 bases at J; junction bases unmatched: 4. Germline CDR1 reads SGHNT; CDR2 reads YENEEA.

The chain has TRBV14 and TRBJ2-7, with D tentatively TRBD1 (6 bases). The V gene's germline CDR1 is SGHDN and CDR2 FVKESK. This CDR3 contains 13 residues. V was clipped by 5 bases and J by 3 bases, with 11 bases between them. The CDR3 coding sequence is TGTGCCAGCAGCTTGAGGGGGTTCTACGAGCAGTACTTC. Amino acid sequence: CASSLRGFYEQYF.

The genes are TRBV19 and TRBJ2-2; D is possibly TRBD2 (6 bases). The CDR3 consists of 16 residues. V lost 8 bases and J lost 5, with 21 bases in between. Germline V gives CDR1 LNHDA, CDR2 SQIVND (reference sequence). CDR3 nucleotide sequence: TGTGCCAGTCTCTTTTCGGGACTGGGTGATACCGGGGAGCTGTTTTTT. It yields the protein CASLFSGLGDTGELFF. Based on the CDR3 plus reference TRBV19 and TRBJ2-2, the full variable domain is DGGITQSPKYLFRKEGQNVTLSCEQNLNHDAMYWYRQDPGQGLRLIYYSQIVNDFQKGDIAEGYSVSREKKESFPLTVTSAQKNPTAFYLCASLFSGLGDTGELFFGEGSRLTVL.

This clone is a singleton in its sample. CDR3 DNA: TGTGCCAGCAGCTCACAGGTGAATGAGCAGTTCTTC. The encoded protein is CASSSQVNEQFF. J is TRBJ2-1 and V is TRBV11-2, with D tentatively TRBD1 (5 bases). CDR1 is SGHAT, CDR2 FQNNGV, per germline. Deletions cut 4 bases from V and 7 bases from J, with 8 bases between. This CDR3 has 12 residues.

The chain couples TRBV3-1 (or the pseudogene TRBV3-2) to TRBJ1-3, with 7 positions matching TRBD1. Germline loops: CDR1 LGHDT, CDR2 YNNKEL (reference sequence). The CDR3 is 15 amino acids. The J segment lost 1 base and the V segment lost 4 bases, leaving 4 bases of the junction unmatched. The CDR3 protein is CASSRLQGSGNTIYF. CDR3 coding DNA: TGTGCCAGCAGCCGGCTACAGGGGTCTGGAAACACCATATATTTT.

This chain links TRBV7-6 with TRBJ2-1, with 9 nucleotides matching TRBD1. V lost 2 bases to trimming and J lost 3 bases; unmatched junction nucleotides: 5. The CDR3 sequence is 16 residues long. Germline CDR1 and CDR2: SGHVS and FNYEAQ. In DNA, the CDR3 is TGTGCCAGCAGCTTACGAGGACAGGGGCGCTACAATGAGCAGTTCTTC. Its translation is CASSLRGQGRYNEQFF.

This sequence joins TRBV21-1 and TRBJ1-5. TRBV21-1 is assigned pseudogene status. The CDR3 covers 11 residues. CDR3 residues: CASPIGQPQHF. CDR3 DNA: TGTGCCAGCCCCATCGGGCAGCCCCAGCATTTT.

This chain connects TRBV9 to TRBJ2-7; 9 positions match TRBD1. This CDR3 has 16 amino acids. Losses at the gene ends were 4 bases for V and 3 bases for J; bases not matched to a gene: 11. Germline CDR1 and CDR2: SGDLS and YYNGEE. This chain's CDR3 is CASSTSAGTGLYEQYF. The CDR3 region has the DNA TGTGCCAGCAGCACATCCGCCGGGACAGGGCTCTACGAGCAGTACTTC. Complete variable domain (other parts from reference TRBV9 and TRBJ2-7): DSGVTQTPKHLITATGQRVTLRCSPRSGDLSVYWYQQSLDQGLQFLIQYYNGEERAKGNILERFSAQQFPDLHSELNLSSLELGDSALYFCASSTSAGTGLYEQYFGPGTRLTVT.

This chain uses TRBV13 with TRBJ2-1; 8 bases match TRBD2. The CDR3 sequence is 14 residues long. Germline V gene sequence: CDR1 PRHDT, CDR2 FYEKMQ (reference sequence). V dropped 7 bases and J dropped 5; count of bases not matched to a gene: 7. CDR3 nucleotides: TGTGCCAGCACCGAGACTAGCGTCGACAATGAGCAGTTCTTC. This translates into CASTETSVDNEQFF.